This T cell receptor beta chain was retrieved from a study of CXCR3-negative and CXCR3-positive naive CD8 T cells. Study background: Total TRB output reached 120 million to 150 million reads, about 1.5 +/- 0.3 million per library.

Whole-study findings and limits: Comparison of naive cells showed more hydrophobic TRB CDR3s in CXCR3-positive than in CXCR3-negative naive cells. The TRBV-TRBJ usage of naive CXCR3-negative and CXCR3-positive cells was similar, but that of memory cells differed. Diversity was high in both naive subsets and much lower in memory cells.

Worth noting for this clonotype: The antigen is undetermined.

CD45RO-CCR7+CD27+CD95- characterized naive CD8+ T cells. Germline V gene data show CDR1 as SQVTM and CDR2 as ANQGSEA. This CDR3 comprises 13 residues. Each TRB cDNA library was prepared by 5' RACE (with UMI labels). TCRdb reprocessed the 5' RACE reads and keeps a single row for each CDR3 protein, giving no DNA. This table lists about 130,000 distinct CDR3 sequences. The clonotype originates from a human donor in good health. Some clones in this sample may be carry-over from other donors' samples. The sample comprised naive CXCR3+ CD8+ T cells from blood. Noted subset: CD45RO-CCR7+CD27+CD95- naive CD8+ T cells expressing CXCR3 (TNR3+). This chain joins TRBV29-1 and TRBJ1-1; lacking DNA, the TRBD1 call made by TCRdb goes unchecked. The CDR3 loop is CSLGGQGYPEAFF.